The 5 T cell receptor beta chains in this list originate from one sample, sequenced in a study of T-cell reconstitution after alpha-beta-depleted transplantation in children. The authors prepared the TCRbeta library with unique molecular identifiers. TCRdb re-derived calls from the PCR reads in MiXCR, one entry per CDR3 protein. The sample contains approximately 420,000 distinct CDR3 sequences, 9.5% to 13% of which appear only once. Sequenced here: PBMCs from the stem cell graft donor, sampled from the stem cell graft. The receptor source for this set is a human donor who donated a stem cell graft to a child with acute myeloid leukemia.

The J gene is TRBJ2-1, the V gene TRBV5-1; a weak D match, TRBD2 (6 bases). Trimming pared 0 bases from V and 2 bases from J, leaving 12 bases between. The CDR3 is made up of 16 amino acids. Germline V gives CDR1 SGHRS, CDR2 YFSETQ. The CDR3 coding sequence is TGCGCCAGCAGCTTGGTGCGGGGTCTGGCCTACAATGAGCAGTTCTTC. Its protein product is CASSLVRGLAYNEQFF. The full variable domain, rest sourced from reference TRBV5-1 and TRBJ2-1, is KAGVTQTPRYLIKTRGQQVTLSCSPISGHRSVSWYQQTPGQGLQFLFEYFSETQRNKGNFPGRFSGRQFSNSRSEMNVSTLELGDSALYLCASSLVRGLAYNEQFFGPGTRLTVL.

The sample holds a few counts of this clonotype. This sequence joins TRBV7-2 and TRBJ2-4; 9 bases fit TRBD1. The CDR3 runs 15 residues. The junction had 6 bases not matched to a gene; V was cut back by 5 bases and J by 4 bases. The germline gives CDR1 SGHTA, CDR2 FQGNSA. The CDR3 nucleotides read TGTGCCAGCAGCCCCCTGACAGGGGGGAAAAACATTCAGTACTTC. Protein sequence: CASSPLTGGKNIQYF.

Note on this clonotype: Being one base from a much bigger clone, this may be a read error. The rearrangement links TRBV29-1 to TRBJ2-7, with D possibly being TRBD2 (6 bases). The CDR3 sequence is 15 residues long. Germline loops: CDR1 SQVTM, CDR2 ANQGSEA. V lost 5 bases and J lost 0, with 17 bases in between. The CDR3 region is CSVQGLPGNSYEQYF. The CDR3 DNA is TGCAGCGTTCAAGGACTACCGGGTAACTCCTACGAGCAGTACTTC.

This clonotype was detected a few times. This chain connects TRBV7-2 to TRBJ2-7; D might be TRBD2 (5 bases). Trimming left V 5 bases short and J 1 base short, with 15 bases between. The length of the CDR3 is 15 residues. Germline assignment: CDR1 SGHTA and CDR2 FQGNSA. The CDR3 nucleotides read TGTGCCAGCAGCGGCCGGGGTACACCATCCTACGAGCAGTACTTC. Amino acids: CASSGRGTPSYEQYF. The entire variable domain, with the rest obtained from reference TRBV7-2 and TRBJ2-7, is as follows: GAGVSQSPSNKVTEKGKDVELRCDPISGHTALYWYRQSLGQGLEFLIYFQGNSAPDKSGLPSDRFSAERTGGSVSTLTIQRTQQEDSAVYLCASSGRGTPSYEQYFGPGTRLTVT.

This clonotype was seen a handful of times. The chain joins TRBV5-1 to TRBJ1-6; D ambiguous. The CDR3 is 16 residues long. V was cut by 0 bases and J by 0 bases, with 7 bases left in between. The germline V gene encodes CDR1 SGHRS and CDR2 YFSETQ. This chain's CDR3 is CASSLVGSSYNSPLHF. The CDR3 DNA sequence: TGCGCCAGCAGCTTGGTTGGGAGCTCCTATAATTCACCCCTCCACTTT.